Listed here are 21 T cell receptor beta chains from one sample, sequenced in a study of molecular identifiers for immune sequencing clone quantification. TCRdb re-analysed the PCR reads in MiXCR, keeping a single row per CDR3 protein. The sample holds about 500,000 distinct CDR3 sequences, 20% to 25% seen once. Sample: naive CD8+ T cells from blood, with Jurkat cell RNA spiked in. Subset given: FACS-sorted CD8+CD4-CCR7+CD45RA+ naive T cells. The receptor source for this set is a human donor in good health. Some libraries in this study had Jurkat cell RNA spiked in.

This clonotype was observed at least ten times. The V call is TRBV9, the J call TRBJ2-3; 9 nucleotides line up with TRBD2. The germline gives CDR1 SGDLS, CDR2 YYNGEE. The CDR3 is made up of 16 amino acids. The J segment lost 0 bases and the V segment lost 4 bases, leaving 6 bases of the junction unmatched. CDR3 nucleotide sequence: TGTGCCAGCAGCCTTAGCGGGGGTGATAGCACAGATACGCAGTATTTT. Translating it yields CASSLSGGDSTDTQYF.

This clonotype has a count of ten or more. The chain employs TRBV29-1 and TRBJ2-1; D may be TRBD1 or TRBD2 (5 bases each). V lost 6 bases to trimming and J lost 3 bases, with 15 bases between them. The length of the CDR3 is 14 residues. Germline assignment: CDR1 SQVTM and CDR2 ANQGSEA. For the CDR3, the DNA is TGCAGCGTCCTCCCTCCGGGGCGCTACAATGAGCAGTTCTTC. Amino acids: CSVLPPGRYNEQFF.

As regards this clonotype: This clone may be a read error of a much larger clone one base away. V gene TRBV4-3 combines with J gene TRBJ1-4; D unclear. Germline values: CDR1 LGHNA, CDR2 YSLEER. CDR3 length: 15 residues. Trimming cost V 4 bases and J 0 bases, with 9 bases left between them. This chain's CDR3 is CASSPTEPTNEKLFF. CDR3 DNA: TGCGCCAGCAGCCCTACAGAGCCAACTAATGAAAAACTGTTTTTT.

V gene TRBV19 combines with J gene TRBJ1-6; no reliable D call. This CDR3 is 13 amino acids long. Germline V gene sequence: CDR1 LNHDA, CDR2 SQIVND (reference sequence). Trimming took 3 bases from V and 11 from J, leaving 11 bases between them. CDR3 coding DNA: TGTGCCAGTAGTATCTGGGAGAGTCCACCCCTCCACTTT. Protein: CASSIWESPPLHF.

The gene calls are TRBV3-1 and TRBJ2-3; 10 bases agree with TRBD1. This CDR3 comprises 19 residues. CDR1 and CDR2 (germline): LGHDT, YNNKEL (reference sequence). The trim removed 0 bases at V and 2 bases at J, leaving 11 bases unmatched. The CDR3 loop reads CASSQETGGTIDDTDTQYF. CDR3 sequence (DNA): TGTGCCAGCAGCCAAGAGACAGGGGGCACGATTGATGACACAGATACGCAGTATTTT.

This clonotype occurred a few times. The chain carries TRBV14 and TRBJ2-7; possibly TRBD1 for D (5 bases). This CDR3 has 14 amino acids. V shed 6 bases and J shed 6 bases, with 18 bases lying between them. Per the germline V gene, CDR1 is SGHDN and CDR2 is FVKESK. CDR3 coding DNA: TGTGCCAGCAGTATAACAGGATTTTGGGGCGAGCAGTACTTC. Encoded protein: CASSITGFWGEQYF.

This clonotype has at least ten counts. The chain has TRBV27 and TRBJ2-6; D gene ambiguous. Germline V gene sequence: CDR1 MNHEY, CDR2 SMNVEV (reference sequence). V was shortened by 5 bases and J by 1 base, with 12 bases between the two germline ends. The CDR3 runs 16 residues. CDR3: CASSPVSWSGANVLTF. The CDR3 DNA is TGTGCCAGCAGTCCGGTGTCGTGGTCTGGGGCCAACGTCCTGACTTTC.

Concerning this clonotype: A read error may be the cause here, since a much bigger clone is one base away. The J gene is TRBJ1-2, the V gene TRBV7-9; 8 bases agree with TRBD1. This CDR3 has 16 amino acids. Per germline, CDR1 SEHNR and CDR2 FQNEAQ (reference sequence). Written as DNA, the CDR3 is TGTACCAGCAGCTTTGGACAGGGTGTAGTGGTCTATGGCTACACCTTC. This encodes CTSSFGQGVVVYGYTF. The full variable domain, completed using reference TRBV7-9 and TRBJ1-2, is DTGVSQNPRHKITKRGQNVTFRCDPISEHNRLYWYRQTLGQGPEFLTYFQNEAQLEKSRLLSDRFSAERPKGSFSTLEIQRTEQGDSAMYLCTSSFGQGVVVYGYTFGSGTRLTVV.

This clonotype came up a few times. In DNA form, the CDR3 reads TGTGCCAGCAGCCAAGATATAGGTATCTCTGGAAACACCATATATTTT. Its translation: CASSQDIGISGNTIYF. The rearrangement uses TRBV3-2 and TRBJ1-3. TRBV3-2 is marked as a pseudogene. This CDR3 has 16 residues.

This clonotype was recorded a few times. The genes are TRBV30 and TRBJ1-1; D is undetermined. V shed 2 bases and J shed 11 bases, with 15 bases lying between them. The CDR3 runs to 12 residues. The germline V gene encodes CDR1 GTSNPN and CDR2 SVGIG (reference sequence). In DNA form, the CDR3 reads TGTGCCTGGAGTTCCCTGCAGCCGGGGGCTTTCTTT. It translates to CAWSSLQPGAFF. The full variable domain, in which reference TRBV30 and TRBJ1-1 provide the parts outside the CDR3, is SQTIHQWPATLVQPVGSPLSLECTVEGTSNPNLYWYRQAAGRGLQLLFYSVGIGQISSEVPQNLSASRPQDRQFILSSKKLLLSDSGFYLCAWSSLQPGAFFGQGTRLTVV.

This clonotype turned up a few times. The genes are TRBV6-2 or TRBV6-3 and TRBJ2-2; TRBD1 aligns across 8 bases. Germline values: CDR1 MNHEY, CDR2 SVGEGT. J gave up 2 bases and V 5 bases, and 7 bases lay outside the gene matches. The CDR3 is 16 amino acids. CDR3: CASSIRTGTNTGELFF. CDR3 DNA: TGTGCCAGCAGTATTAGGACAGGGACTAACACCGGGGAGCTGTTTTTT.

This clonotype has more than one count but fewer than ten. This chain connects TRBV19 to TRBJ2-1, with D tentatively TRBD2 (6 bases). V was clipped by 1 base and J by 7 bases, with 14 bases between them. Germline V gives CDR1 LNHDA, CDR2 SQIVND (reference sequence). The length of the CDR3 is 15 residues. The CDR3 region is CASSIGMGLLNEQFF. The CDR3 region has the DNA TGTGCCAGTAGTATAGGAATGGGACTCCTGAATGAGCAGTTCTTC.

Concerning this clonotype itself: A much larger clonotype is one base distant, so this may be a read error. The chain uses TRBV12-3 or TRBV12-4 and TRBJ1-3; D might be TRBD1 (6 bases). The length of the CDR3 is 16 residues. In DNA form, the CDR3 reads TGTGCCAGCAGGGAACCGGGACACAACTCTGGAAACACCATATGTTTT. Translation gives CASREPGHNSGNTICF.

This clonotype has only a few counts. This sequence joins TRBV6-6 and TRBJ1-1; possible D gene TRBD1, 6 bases. This CDR3 is built from 17 residues. Deletions cut 0 bases from V and 0 bases from J, with 14 bases between. CDR1 is MNHNY and CDR2 is SVGAGI in the germline V gene (reference sequence). DNA for the CDR3: TGTGCCAGCAGTTACTCGATGGCAGGGGCACTGAACACTGAAGCTTTCTTT. Amino acids: CASSYSMAGALNTEAFF.

To note about this clonotype: It may be a read error: a sequence one base away is much more abundant. The J gene is TRBJ1-1, the V gene TRBV10-3, with a tentative D call TRBD1 (5 bases). This CDR3 comprises 16 residues. Germline V gene sequence: CDR1 ENHRY, CDR2 SYGVKD. CDR3 in amino acids: CTISEIGVSGNTEAFF. The CDR3 bases are TGTACCATCAGTGAGATAGGGGTCTCGGGGAACACTGAAGCTTTCTTT.

The sample holds many counts of this clonotype. The chain combines TRBV2 with TRBJ1-5; no firm D call. This CDR3 is built from 15 residues. Germline CDR1 and CDR2: SNHLY and FYNNEI. Trimming stripped 0 bases from V and 4 bases from J, with 10 bases between. The DNA of the CDR3 is TGTGCCAGCAGTGAAGCCGCGACCCTTAATCAGCCCCAGCATTTT. This translates into CASSEAATLNQPQHF.

This clonotype showed up just a few times. The J gene is TRBJ2-7, the V gene TRBV4-1; 7 bases line up with TRBD1. The germline V gene encodes CDR1 MGHRA and CDR2 YSYEKL. The CDR3 loop spans 16 amino acids. V lost 0 bases to trimming and J lost 2 bases; unmatched junction nucleotides: 7. CDR3 sequence (DNA): TGCGCCAGCAGCCAAGATAACAGGGGCGACCCCTACGAGCAGTACTTC. It specifies CASSQDNRGDPYEQYF.

A few counts support this clonotype. The V gene is TRBV24-1, the J gene TRBJ2-1; 12 bases are shared with TRBD2. Germline V gene sequence: CDR1 KGHDR, CDR2 SFDVKD. The V gene end was trimmed by 4 bases and the J gene end by 8 bases; junction bases not matched to a gene: 26. The CDR3 is 22 residues long. The CDR3 bases are TGTGCCACCAGTGACCCTGGAGAGCAGGAACCGACTAGCGGGAGTTTCATGGATGAGCAGTTCTTC. Its protein product is CATSDPGEQEPTSGSFMDEQFF.

The genes are TRBV10-3 and TRBJ2-1; D is perhaps TRBD2 (6 bases). The CDR3 contains 15 residues. Between the trimmed V and J ends, which lost 7 bases and 0 bases, there was a span of 13 bases. The germline CDR1 and CDR2 sequences are ENHRY and SYGVKD. The CDR3 is CAINGDSSSYNEQFF. In DNA, the CDR3 is TGTGCCATCAATGGGGACTCGAGCTCCTACAATGAGCAGTTCTTC.

A note on this clonotype: The germline gene is not matched at one end of the junction; a read error may be the cause. This chain links TRBV2 with TRBJ1-5, with D possibly matching TRBD1 (5 bases). Germline values: CDR1 SNHLY, CDR2 FYNNEI. The CDR3 length is 16 residues. CDR3 coding DNA: TGTGCCAGCAGTGGGGGACGTCCGTTTAGCAATCAGCCCCGGCATTTT. This translates into CASSGGRPFSNQPRHF.

The chain links TRBV30 to TRBJ2-5; D perhaps matches TRBD1 (5 bases). Trimming took off 0 bases at V and 7 bases at J, with 15 bases between the two ends. The germline V gene encodes CDR1 GTSNPN and CDR2 SVGIG (reference sequence). The CDR3 length is 14 residues. The CDR3 DNA reads TGTGCCTGGAGTGTAGGGTCAGGGCCATGGACCCAGTACTTC. Amino acids: CAWSVGSGPWTQYF.